This TCR beta chain is drawn from a study of blood T cell repertoires in COVID-19. Turning to the study itself: From the United States, Italy and Spain came samples of acute and convalescent COVID-19. T cells, B-cell-depleted T cells, or PBMCs supplied cDNA or gDNA.

In the original processing: Estimated nucleated cell counts came from reference gene primer amplification. The data were produced by immunoSEQ multiplex PCR, yet TCRdb's version contains in-frame clones alone and is incomplete. That table furnishes V, J and clone size, whereas the DNA furnished D and trimming. The sample records 55,000 to 85,000 clones, 90% being singletons. CDR3 length: 18 amino acids. The V gene's germline CDR1 is SGDLS and CDR2 YYNGEE. The V and J ends lost 0 bases and 1 base, in that order; junction bases with no gene match: 9. This TCR derives from a woman aged 18-30 years with acute or convalescent COVID-19. The sequenced sample was peripheral blood. This chain links TRBV9 with TRBJ2-5, with 10 positions matching TRBD2. The CDR3 protein is CASSVGYSGRSSQETQYF. The CDR3 coding sequence is TGTGCCAGCAGCGTAGGATATAGCGGGAGGTCCTCCCAAGAGACCCAGTACTTC.